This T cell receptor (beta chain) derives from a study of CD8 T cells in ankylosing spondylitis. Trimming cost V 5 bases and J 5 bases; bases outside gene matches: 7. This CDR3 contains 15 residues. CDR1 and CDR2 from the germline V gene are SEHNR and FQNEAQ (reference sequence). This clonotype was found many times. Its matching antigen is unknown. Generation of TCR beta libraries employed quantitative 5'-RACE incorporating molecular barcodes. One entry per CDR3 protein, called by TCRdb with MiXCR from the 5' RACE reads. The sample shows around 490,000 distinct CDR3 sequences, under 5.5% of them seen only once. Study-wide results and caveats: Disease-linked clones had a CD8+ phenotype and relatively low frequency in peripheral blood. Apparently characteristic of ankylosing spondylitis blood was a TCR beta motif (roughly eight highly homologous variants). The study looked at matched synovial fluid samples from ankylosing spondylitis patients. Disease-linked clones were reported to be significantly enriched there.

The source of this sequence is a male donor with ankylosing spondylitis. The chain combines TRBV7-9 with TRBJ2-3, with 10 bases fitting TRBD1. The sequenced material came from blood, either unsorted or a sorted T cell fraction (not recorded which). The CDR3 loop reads CASSLRQGAGDTQYF. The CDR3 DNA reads TGTGCCAGCAGCCTTCGACAGGGGGCAGGAGATACGCAGTATTTT.